This T cell receptor (beta chain) was found in a study of identical twins. Deletions cut 0 bases from V and 5 bases from J, with 11 bases between. Per the germline V gene, CDR1 is SGHDT and CDR2 is YYEEEE. The CDR3 totals 15 residues. The table lists this clonotype with a few counts. The antigen remains undetermined. Study results and limitations: Its conclusions, products of cross-sectional statistical analysis, did not come from following the same donors. Those out-of-frame alpha sequences shared by twins showed an excess of low generation probability. Beta out-of-frame twin sharing showed a weaker excess.

TCRdb itself ran the 5' RACE reads through MiXCR, one entry per CDR3 protein. The table includes approximately 530,000 distinct CDR3 sequences, about a fifth detected once. This sample also belongs to another study, concerning yellow fever vaccine responses in identical twins. This second study notes: Twins' T cell vaccine responses reportedly looked partly convergent, partly personalized.

Sequencing was carried out using CD4+ T cells sorted from blood. The chain couples TRBV5-6 to TRBJ2-2; D not resolved. This TCR derives from a woman aged 18-30 years in good health. CDR3 in amino acids: CASSLAGMWTGELFF. The CDR3 coding sequence is TGTGCCAGCAGCTTGGCTGGAATGTGGACCGGGGAGCTGTTTTTT. Full variable domain (missing parts from reference TRBV5-6 and TRBJ2-2): DAGVTQSPTHLIKTRGQQVTLRCSPKSGHDTVSWYQQALGQGPQFIFQYYEEEERQRGNFPDRFSGHQFPNYSSELNVNALLLGDSALYLCASSLAGMWTGELFFGEGSRLTVL.